This T cell receptor beta chain comes out of a study of cytomegalovirus exposure and HLA in healthy donors. Whole-study context: Of the donors genotyped, several hundred in all, about 80% fell in the Caucasian-associated ancestry cluster. Notes on the study in general: High sensitivity and specificity were reportedly achieved when the classifier diagnosed cytomegalovirus status.

The PCR used 60 Vbeta and 13 Jbeta primers. Assay: immunoSEQ multiplex PCR; the TCRdb copy retains only in-frame clones and omits some. The table includes about 130,000 clones, around 77% detected once. With respect to this clone: Antigen unknown.

This clonotype was obtained from a woman aged 45-60 years in good health and CMV-seronegative. Sequencing was performed on PBMCs.

CDR3 amino acids: CASRTETGDTEAFF. CDR3 nucleotide sequence: TGTGCCAGCAGAACGGAGACAGGGGATACTGAAGCTTTCTTT. The chain recombines TRBV5-4 with TRBJ1-1; 8 bases align to TRBD1. The CDR3 covers 14 residues. Germline V gene data show CDR1 as SGHNT and CDR2 as YYREEE (reference sequence). V was clipped by 5 bases and J by 5 bases; unmatched bases: 8. Full variable domain (missing parts from reference TRBV5-4 and TRBJ1-1): ETGVTQSPTHLIKTRGQQVTLRCSSQSGHNTVSWYQQALGQGPQFIFQYYREEENGRGNFPPRFSGLQFPNYSSELNVNALELDDSALYLCASRTETGDTEAFFGQGTRLTVV.